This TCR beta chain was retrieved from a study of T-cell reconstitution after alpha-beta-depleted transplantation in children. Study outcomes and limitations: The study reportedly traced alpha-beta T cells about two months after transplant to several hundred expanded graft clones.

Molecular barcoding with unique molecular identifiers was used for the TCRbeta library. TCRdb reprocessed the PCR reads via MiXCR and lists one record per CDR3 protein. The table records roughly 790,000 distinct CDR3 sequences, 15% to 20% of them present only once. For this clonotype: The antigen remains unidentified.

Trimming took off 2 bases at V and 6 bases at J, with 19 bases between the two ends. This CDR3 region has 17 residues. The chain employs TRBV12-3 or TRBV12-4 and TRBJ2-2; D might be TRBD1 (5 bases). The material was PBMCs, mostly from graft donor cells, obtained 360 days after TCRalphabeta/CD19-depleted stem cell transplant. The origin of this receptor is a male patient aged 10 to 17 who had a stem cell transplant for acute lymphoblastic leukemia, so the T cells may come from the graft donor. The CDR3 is CASSLHVSRVLAGELFF. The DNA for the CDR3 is TGTGCCAGCAGTTTACACGTGAGCAGGGTTCTAGCCGGGGAGCTGTTTTTT.